Shown below are 9 T cell receptor beta chains from a single sample sequenced in a study of cytomegalovirus exposure and HLA in healthy donors. Generated by immunoSEQ multiplex PCR, the TCRdb table keeps only in-frame clones and is missing some. The sample has some 250,000 clones; around 88% are singletons. Sequenced material: PBMCs. These receptors originate from a woman aged 25 to 39 in good health and CMV-seropositive.

The V gene is TRBV6-5, the J gene TRBJ2-1; 7 nucleotides agree with TRBD1. The length of the CDR3 is 15 residues. Germline assignment: CDR1 MNHEY and CDR2 SVGAGI. V was pared by 6 bases and J by 4 bases, with 9 bases of the junction left unmatched. The CDR3 sequence: CASRRQGTSYNEQFF. The CDR3 coding sequence is TGTGCCAGCAGAAGACAGGGAACATCGTACAATGAGCAGTTCTTC.

This chain links TRBV5-6 with TRBJ1-1; D may be TRBD1 (5 bases). The V gene lost 4 bases and the J gene lost 3 bases, with 19 bases spanning the gap. Germline CDR1 is SGHDT and CDR2 is YYEEEE. This CDR3 has 16 amino acids. The CDR3 is CASSKRQTSTHTEAFF. CDR3 nucleotides: TGTGCCAGCAGCAAGCGACAGACCTCGACTCACACTGAAGCTTTCTTT.

The rearrangement links TRBV7-9 to TRBJ2-7; 9 bases map to TRBD1. The CDR3 totals 14 residues. The V gene's germline CDR1 is SEHNR and CDR2 FQNEAQ (reference sequence). V was pared by 3 bases and J by 3 bases, with 3 bases of the junction left unmatched. The CDR3 DNA reads TGTGCCAGCAGCTTTGGACAGGGGAACTACGAGCAGTACTTC. This sequence encodes CASSFGQGNYEQYF.

The chain recombines TRBV28 with TRBJ1-4; weak D call: TRBD1 (5 bases). This CDR3 is 15 amino acids long. Germline assignment: CDR1 MDHEN and CDR2 SYDVKM. The V and J ends lost 4 bases and 2 bases respectively, with 11 bases between them. This chain's CDR3 is CASSSLRGTNEKLFF. The DNA for the CDR3 is TGTGCCAGCAGTTCTCTACGGGGGACTAATGAAAAACTGTTTTTT.

The CDR3 bases are TGTGCCAGCAAGGGGGCTAGCGGGAGTTCATACAATGAGCAGTTCTTC. This encodes CASKGASGSSYNEQFF. The chain carries TRBV28 and TRBJ2-1; the match to TRBD2 covers 10 bases. J was trimmed by 4 bases and V by 7 bases; bases with no gene match: 10. The CDR3 runs to 16 residues. Germline V CDR1 and CDR2: MDHEN, SYDVKM.

This rearrangement joins TRBV28 to TRBJ2-7; possible D gene TRBD1, 6 bases. V lost 7 bases and J 2 bases, leaving 18 bases between the germline ends. This CDR3 is built from 15 residues. Germline V lookup: CDR1 MDHEN, CDR2 SYDVKM. In DNA form, the CDR3 reads TGTGCCAGCATTACCGTGAGGGACACCCCCTACGAGCAGTACTTC. Translated, it gives CASITVRDTPYEQYF. The full variable domain, in which reference TRBV28 and TRBJ2-7 provide the parts outside the CDR3, is DVKVTQSSRYLVKRTGEKVFLECVQDMDHENMFWYRQDPGLGLRLIYFSYDVKMKEKGDIPEGYSVSREKKERFSLILESASTNQTSMYLCASITVRDTPYEQYFGPGTRLTVT.

The chain links TRBV5-4 to TRBJ2-3; the D gene is possibly TRBD2 (6 bases). The CDR3 covers 13 residues. Deletions cut 4 bases from V and 1 base from J, with 7 bases between. CDR1 is SGHNT, CDR2 YYREEE, per germline (reference sequence). CDR3 DNA sequence: TGTGCCAGCAGCGGCGGGGGCACAGATACGCAGTATTTT. Protein: CASSGGGTDTQYF.

This chain uses TRBV7-2 with TRBJ2-3, with D unclear. Between the trimmed V and J ends, which lost 5 bases and 2 bases, there was a span of 11 bases. The CDR3 contains 14 residues. The germline CDR1 and CDR2 sequences are SGHTA and FQGNSA. The CDR3 loop is CASSDDTYTDTQYF. DNA for the CDR3: TGTGCCAGCAGCGACGACACCTACACAGATACGCAGTATTTT.

The V and J genes are TRBV15 and TRBJ1-2, with 8 nucleotides matching TRBD1. V was pared by 8 bases and J by 8 bases, with 10 bases of the junction left unmatched. The CDR3 has 13 residues. Germline values: CDR1 LNHNV, CDR2 YYDKDF (reference sequence). CDR3 region: CATDSRTGRGYTF. In DNA form, the CDR3 reads TGTGCCACCGATTCCAGGACAGGGAGGGGCTACACCTTC. The full variable domain, completed using reference TRBV15 and TRBJ1-2, is DAMVIQNPRYQVTQFGKPVTLSCSQTLNHNVMYWYQQKSSQAPKLLFHYYDKDFNNEADTPDNFQSRRPNTSFCFLDIRSPGLGDTAMYLCATDSRTGRGYTFGSGTRLTVV.